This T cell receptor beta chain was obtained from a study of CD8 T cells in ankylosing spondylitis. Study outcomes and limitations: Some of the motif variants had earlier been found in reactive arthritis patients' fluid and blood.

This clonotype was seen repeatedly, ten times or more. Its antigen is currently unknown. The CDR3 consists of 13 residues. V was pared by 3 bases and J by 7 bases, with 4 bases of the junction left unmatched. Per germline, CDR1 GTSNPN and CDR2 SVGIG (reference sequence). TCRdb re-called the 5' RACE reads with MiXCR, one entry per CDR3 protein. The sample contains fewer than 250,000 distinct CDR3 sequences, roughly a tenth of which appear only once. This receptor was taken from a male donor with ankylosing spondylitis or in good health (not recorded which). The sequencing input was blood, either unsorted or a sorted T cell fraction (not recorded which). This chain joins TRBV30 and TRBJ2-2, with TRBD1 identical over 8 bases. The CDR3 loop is CAWRAGGIGELFF. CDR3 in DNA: TGTGCCTGGAGGGCAGGGGGCATCGGGGAGCTGTTTTTT.